This note documents a single T cell receptor (beta chain) sequence. Antigen specificity is unknown. This sample was included in a study of T cells expressing NK-cell markers. Overall study findings and caveats: Certain NKG2C+ T cell clones were expanded, and their HCMV specificity remained unclear. Dominant NKG2C+ clonotype frequencies of roughly 1.0-8% of CD8+ T cells were measured in five or six donors.

TCRdb reprocessed the 5' RACE reads and keeps a single row for each CDR3 protein, giving no DNA. The listing records roughly 450,000 distinct CDR3 sequences. This CDR3 is built from 16 residues. Germline lookup yields CDR1 LGHNA and CDR2 YNFKEQ. The sequence derives from a woman in her fifties or sixties in good health. V is TRBV4-2 and J is TRBJ2-3; as DNA is missing, the TRBD2 call by TCRdb cannot be tested. The sequencing input was blood T cells: a sorted CD56 or NKG2C T cell subset, CD4+ or CD8+ T cells, or bulk PBMC T cells (not recorded which). CDR3 loop: CASSNREGQRGDTQYF.